The entry below gives a single T cell receptor beta chain sequence along with its context. Its antigen is still unknown. No much larger clonotype is one base removed from it; base qualities were not supplied. The CDR3 spans 16 residues, from the cysteine through the phenylalanine. Only the CDR3 region is kept as DNA, spanning 48 bases read in frame from base 1. Trimming removed 6 bases from V and 2 bases from J, leaving 18 bases between the germline ends. The data were taken from a study of CD4 T cell repertoires and nickel (TCRdb year 2020). Library method: RT-PCR. Sequencing took place on an Illumina MiSeq. The raw public reads went through TCRdb reprocessing: fastp at Q25, MiXCR clone calling, in-frame beta chains kept. Merged by CDR3 protein, the rows form single entries marked with the most common genes and DNA. The table of this sample itemizes dozens of distinct CDR3 sequences.

The source is a human donor in a nickel allergy study, with or without nickel allergy (not recorded which). It is not recorded whether this sample comes from one donor or several. The sequence joins TRBV12-3 or TRBV12-4 to TRBJ2-3; the D gene is perhaps TRBD1 or TRBD2, each of them matching over 5 bases. Material: CD4+ T cells from blood, not recorded whether cultured. The CDR3 sequence is CASSLRDGRNTDTQYF. Read as DNA, the sequence is TGTGCCAGCAGCCTACGGGACGGACGAAACACAGATACGCAGTATTTT.